These 32 T cell receptor beta chains share one sample of origin, sequenced in a study of T-cell reconstitution after alpha-beta-depleted transplantation in children. Construction of the TCRbeta library involved unique molecular identifiers. TCRdb recomputed calls from the PCR reads with MiXCR, one row per CDR3 protein. Here the sample spans more than 4,500 distinct CDR3 sequences, roughly 24% being singletons. The material sequenced was PBMCs, mostly from graft donor cells, taken 60 days after TCRalphabeta/CD19-depleted stem cell transplant. The receptor set was obtained from a male patient between 2 and 9 years old who had a stem cell transplant for acute lymphoblastic leukemia, so the T cells may come from the graft donor.

By proportion, this clonotype is medium-sized. The chain is built from TRBV5-6 and TRBJ2-6; D gene ambiguous. From germline, CDR1 is SGHDT and CDR2 YYEEEE. V lost 1 base, J lost 0 bases, and 5 bases lay in between. CDR3 length: 15 amino acids. The CDR3 is CASSLFPSGANVLTF. As DNA, the CDR3 is TGTGCCAGCAGCTTGTTTCCCTCTGGGGCCAACGTCCTGACTTTC.

This clonotype was seen ten or more times. The rearrangement uses TRBV6-2 or TRBV6-3 and TRBJ2-3; TRBD2 matches 11 bases. Germline CDR1 is MNHEY and CDR2 is SVGEGT. J was trimmed by 4 bases and V by 8 bases; bases with no gene match: 5. The CDR3 has 14 residues. CDR3 loop: CASGHSGRADTQYF. CDR3 nucleotides: TGTGCCAGCGGACATAGCGGGAGGGCAGATACGCAGTATTTT.

The chain recombines TRBV12-3 or TRBV12-4 with TRBJ1-3; D is ambiguous. The CDR3 extends over 14 amino acids. Trimming left V 6 bases short and J 4 bases short, with 13 bases between. This CDR3 reads CASSPGGLGNTIYF. CDR3 sequence (DNA): TGTGCCAGCAGCCCAGGCGGCTTAGGAAACACCATATATTTT.

This clonotype has ten or more counts. This chain joins TRBV4-1 and TRBJ2-7; 7 bases align to TRBD1. Trimming cost V 5 bases and J 0 bases; bases outside gene matches: 13. Germline lookup yields CDR1 MGHRA and CDR2 YSYEKL. The CDR3 is 17 amino acids. The CDR3 bases are TGCGCCAGCAGCGCTGGGGCGGACAGGCCTTCCTCCTACGAGCAGTACTTC. Encoded protein: CASSAGADRPSSYEQYF.

This clonotype showed up just once. The V and J genes are TRBV12-3 or TRBV12-4 and TRBJ2-2; maybe TRBD1 (5 bases). The V end lost 5 bases, the J end lost 0 bases, and 7 bases lay between the germline ends. The CDR3 totals 14 residues. CDR3 amino acids: CASSETANTGELFF. CDR3 nucleotides: TGTGCCAGCAGTGAGACAGCGAACACCGGGGAGCTGTTTTTT.

The gene calls are TRBV12-3 or TRBV12-4 and TRBJ2-7; D is undetermined. V lost 4 bases, J lost 4 bases, and 8 bases lay in between. This CDR3 contains 12 residues. The CDR3 DNA follows: TGTGCCAGCAGTTCTCTGGGGTACGAGCAGTACTTC. This sequence encodes CASSSLGYEQYF.

This clonotype was counted at least ten times. The chain is built from TRBV27 and TRBJ1-5; the D is unclear. Trimming removed 0 bases from V and 5 bases from J, with 11 bases in between. CDR1 is MNHEY, CDR2 SMNVEV, per germline (reference sequence). The CDR3 runs 15 residues. The CDR3 nucleotides read TGTGCCAGCAGTTTATCGTTCCCAGTTGATCAGCCCCAGCATTTT. Its translation: CASSLSFPVDQPQHF.

This clonotype has ten or more counts. The CDR3 is CASSLAPRPAPTDTQYF. The CDR3, as DNA: TGTGCCAGCAGCTTAGCCCCCAGGCCCGCTCCCACAGATACGCAGTATTTT. The chain couples TRBV7-2 to TRBJ2-3; D remains ambiguous. The ends were cut back, 0 bases at V and 2 bases at J, with 15 bases in the middle. The V gene's germline CDR1 is SGHTA and CDR2 FQGNSA. This CDR3 spans 17 amino acids.

This clonotype was found a few times. This rearrangement joins TRBV6-1 to TRBJ2-7; D assignment may be TRBD1 or TRBD2 (5 bases each). The CDR3 sequence is 16 residues long. V lost 6 bases and J 6 bases, leaving 24 bases between the germline ends. Germline V gene lookup returns CDR1 MNHNS and CDR2 SASEGT. The DNA for the CDR3 is TGTGCCAGCAGGGGGCAGGCCCGGACTCTAAACGCCGAGCAGTACTTC. It encodes CASRGQARTLNAEQYF.

There are many counts of this clonotype. V and J are TRBV4-1 and TRBJ2-1, with TRBD2 as a possible D gene (5 bases). There are 17 residues in the CDR3. Trimming removed 2 bases at V and 7 bases at J, with 21 bases between. In germline, CDR1 is MGHRA, CDR2 YSYEKL. The CDR3 bases are TGCGCCAGCAGCCAAACAAACTCTGCAGCTCGAGGGAATGAGCAGTTCTTC. It encodes CASSQTNSAARGNEQFF.

V gene TRBV5-1 combines with J gene TRBJ2-1; D uncertain. V dropped 0 bases and J dropped 5 bases, with 18 bases sitting between them. CDR1 is SGHRS, CDR2 YFSETQ, per germline. The CDR3 has 17 residues. The CDR3 region is CASSLAGWVQTNNEQFF. The CDR3 DNA reads TGCGCCAGCAGCTTGGCTGGGTGGGTCCAGACCAACAATGAGCAGTTCTTC.

CDR3 protein: CASSEGLADYYEQYF. The CDR3 DNA follows: TGCGCCAGCAGCGAGGGACTAGCGGACTACTACGAGCAGTACTTC. The J gene is TRBJ2-7, the V gene TRBV10-1; TRBD2 agrees at 11 bases. CDR3 length: 15 amino acids. The V and J ends lost 6 bases and 3 bases, in that order; junction bases with no gene match: 7. Germline V CDR1 and CDR2: WNHNN, SYGVQD (reference sequence).

V is TRBV5-1 and J is TRBJ2-2; no firm D call. CDR3 size: 14 residues. V gave up 0 bases and J gave up 2 bases, with 5 bases separating them. Germline assignment: CDR1 SGHRS and CDR2 YFSETQ. The CDR3 nucleotides are TGCGCCAGCAGCTTGGACCCCAACACCGGGGAGCTGTTTTTT. It encodes CASSLDPNTGELFF.

In this sample, this clonotype turned up many times. V gene TRBV18 combines with J gene TRBJ1-4; D is unresolved. The CDR3 is 12 residues long. Germline-derived CDR1 and CDR2 are KGHSH and LQKENI. The V and J ends lost 2 bases and 8 bases respectively, with 6 bases between them. In DNA form, the CDR3 reads TGTGCCAGCTCACCAGGGGTGGAAAAACTGTTTTTT. Translated, it gives CASSPGVEKLFF.

By share, this clonotype ranks as medium-sized. V and J are TRBV9 and TRBJ2-7; 9 nucleotides agree with TRBD1. The CDR3 consists of 13 residues. The J segment lost 2 bases and the V segment lost 3 bases, leaving 0 bases of the junction unmatched. CDR1 is SGDLS and CDR2 is YYNGEE in the germline V gene. CDR3 nucleotide sequence: TGTGCCAGCAGCGGACAGGGGGCCTACGAGCAGTACTTC. This translates into CASSGQGAYEQYF.

The chain combines TRBV7-8 with TRBJ2-3, with 7 bases matching TRBD1. V trimming: 1 base; J trimming: 4 bases; junction bases outside the gene matches: 5. Germline V gives CDR1 SGHVS, CDR2 FQNEAQ. The CDR3 extends over 15 amino acids. The DNA of the CDR3 is TGTGCCAGCAGCTTAGGAGACAGGGCCTCAGATACGCAGTATTTT. Its translation is CASSLGDRASDTQYF.

This clonotype was picked up many times. The J gene is TRBJ2-2, the V gene TRBV28; 7 bases are a match to TRBD1. Germline CDR1 is MDHEN and CDR2 is SYDVKM. V dropped 8 bases and J dropped 2; count of bases not matched to a gene: 5. This CDR3 is built from 14 residues. CDR3 DNA sequence: TGTGCCAGCCACAGGGGTCCCAACACCGGGGAGCTGTTTTTT. Residues: CASHRGPNTGELFF.

This clonotype is categorized as medium-sized. The gene calls are TRBV7-9 and TRBJ1-1; D not certain. Deletions cut 1 base from V and 0 bases from J, with 3 bases between. This CDR3 region has 13 residues. Germline CDR1 SEHNR, CDR2 FQNEAQ (reference sequence). CDR3 loop: CASSLVVNTEAFF. As DNA, the CDR3 is TGTGCCAGCAGCTTAGTGGTGAACACTGAAGCTTTCTTT.

The chain couples TRBV19 to TRBJ1-1; 9 positions agree with TRBD1. After removal of 3 bases from V and 6 bases from J, the junction contained 2 bases not matched to a gene. The CDR3 runs to 13 residues. Germline V gene lookup returns CDR1 LNHDA and CDR2 SQIVND (reference sequence). CDR3 loop: CASSIDRGAEAFF. CDR3 nucleotide sequence: TGTGCCAGTAGTATCGACAGGGGGGCTGAAGCTTTCTTT.

This clonotype was seen at least ten times. The V gene is TRBV4-1, the J gene TRBJ2-6, with a possible D match to TRBD1 (6 bases). Trimming cost V 1 base and J 0 bases, with 13 bases left between them. This CDR3 region has 18 residues. Germline lookup yields CDR1 MGHRA and CDR2 YSYEKL. The CDR3 bases are TGCGCCAGCAGCCAAGCCGGGACAAGTGTCTCTGGGGCCAACGTCCTGACTTTC. It yields the protein CASSQAGTSVSGANVLTF.

This clonotype was seen at least ten times. This rearrangement joins TRBV6-5 to TRBJ2-4; 9 nucleotides match TRBD2. Germline loops: CDR1 MNHEY, CDR2 SVGAGI. The CDR3 length is 15 residues. After removal of 2 bases from V and 8 bases from J, the junction contained 7 bases not matched to a gene. CDR3 in amino acids: CASSYRLAGRDIQYF. The DNA for the CDR3 is TGTGCCAGCAGTTACAGGCTAGCGGGACGCGACATTCAGTACTTC.

This clonotype occurred many times. The CDR3 nucleotides read TGTGCCAGCAGCCCCACTGGGGGGGGACAGCATAATTCACCCCTCCACTTT. Translating it yields CASSPTGGGQHNSPLHF. V gene TRBV6-5 combines with J gene TRBJ1-6; 7 bases fit TRBD1. Trimming at V came to 6 bases and at J to 5 bases, leaving 13 bases not matched to a gene. The CDR3 is made up of 17 amino acids. The germline CDR1 and CDR2 sequences are MNHEY and SVGAGI.

In this sample, this clonotype turned up once. The chain couples TRBV20-1 to TRBJ2-6; 12 positions match TRBD2. Unmatched junction bases numbered 4, after V lost 5 bases and J lost 2 bases. Germline CDR1 and CDR2: DFQATT and SNEGSKA (reference sequence). The CDR3 loop spans 16 amino acids. Written as DNA, the CDR3 is TGCAGTGCTTCCCGACTAGCGGGAGCTGGGGCCAACGTCCTGACTTTC. Amino acids: CSASRLAGAGANVLTF.

The V gene is TRBV12-3 or TRBV12-4, the J gene TRBJ2-1; D uncertain. The V and J ends lost 3 bases and 0 bases respectively, with 6 bases between them. This CDR3 has 14 amino acids. The CDR3 nucleotides are TGTGCCAGCAGTTTTATAACCTCCTACAATGAGCAGTTCTTC. Amino acid sequence: CASSFITSYNEQFF.

By frequency in the sample, this clonotype is medium-sized. This chain links TRBV2 with TRBJ2-1; no firm D call. V lost 5 bases and J 0 bases, leaving 14 bases between the germline ends. There are 16 residues in the CDR3. Germline lookup yields CDR1 SNHLY and CDR2 FYNNEI. CDR3 residues: CASSSTLLSSYNEQFF. The CDR3 DNA is TGTGCCAGCAGTTCTACTCTACTGAGCTCCTACAATGAGCAGTTCTTC.

A word on this clonotype: A much more abundant neighbour one base away suggests this may be a read error. This chain links TRBV7-9 with TRBJ1-1; unclear D gene. Germline V gene lookup returns CDR1 SEHNR and CDR2 FQNEAQ (reference sequence). This CDR3 spans 13 amino acids. In DNA form, the CDR3 reads TGTGCCAGCATCTTAGTGTTGAGCCCTGAAGCTTTCTTT. Translation gives CASILVLSPEAFF.

This clonotype was detected ten times or more. The V call is TRBV7-9, the J call TRBJ1-4; D remains ambiguous. The V and J ends lost 1 base and 8 bases respectively, with 14 bases between them. CDR1 SEHNR and CDR2 FQNEAQ come from the germline V gene (reference sequence). The CDR3 has 15 amino acids. The CDR3 coding sequence is TGTGCCAGCAGCTTAGGGATATTTGAGGCCGAAAAACTGTTTTTT. Translated, it gives CASSLGIFEAEKLFF.

This sequence joins TRBV2 and TRBJ2-1; 8 nucleotides align to TRBD2. The V and J ends lost 5 bases and 5 bases, in that order; junction bases with no gene match: 8. The CDR3 is made up of 15 amino acids. CDR1 SNHLY and CDR2 FYNNEI come from the germline V gene. CDR3 amino acids: CASSFGSGIHNEQFF. The CDR3, as DNA: TGTGCCAGCAGTTTCGGTAGCGGGATTCACAATGAGCAGTTCTTC. Based on the CDR3 plus reference TRBV2 and TRBJ2-1, the full variable domain is EPEVTQTPSHQVTQMGQEVILRCVPISNHLYFYWYRQILGQKVEFLVSFYNNEISEKSEIFDDQFSVERPDGSNFTLKIRSTKLEDSAMYFCASSFGSGIHNEQFFGPGTRLTVL.

This clonotype was seen at least ten times. Here the CDR3 DNA reads TGCGCCAGCAGCTCTATACCCGGGATGAACACTGAAGCTTTCTTT. It specifies CASSSIPGMNTEAFF. The chain joins TRBV5-1 to TRBJ1-1; no definite D call. From germline, CDR1 is SGHRS and CDR2 YFSETQ. V lost 3 bases to trimming and J lost 0 bases, with 12 bases between them. The CDR3 sequence is 15 residues long.

The V and J genes are TRBV7-9 and TRBJ2-7; TRBD1 agrees at 8 bases. V was pared by 5 bases and J by 3 bases, with 3 bases of the junction left unmatched. Germline V gene data show CDR1 as SEHNR and CDR2 as FQNEAQ (reference sequence). The CDR3 is made up of 13 amino acids. CDR3: CASSKQGVYEQYF. CDR3 in DNA: TGTGCCAGCAGCAAACAGGGGGTCTACGAGCAGTACTTC.

This chain joins TRBV27 and TRBJ2-7; TRBD1 agrees at 9 bases. After removal of 6 bases from V and 5 bases from J, the junction contained 11 bases not matched to a gene. The CDR3 spans 15 residues. Germline V gives CDR1 MNHEY, CDR2 SMNVEV (reference sequence). The CDR3 DNA follows: TGTGCCAGCAGCCCTGCCCCGGGACAGGGCCACGAGCAGTACTTC. Protein product: CASSPAPGQGHEQYF.

By sample fraction, this clonotype is medium-sized. The chain couples TRBV6-5 to TRBJ1-1; maybe TRBD1 (5 bases). V dropped 0 bases and J dropped 1 base, with 9 bases sitting between them. This CDR3 spans 15 amino acids. Per the germline V gene, CDR1 is MNHEY and CDR2 is SVGAGI. CDR3 coding DNA: TGTGCCAGCAGTTACTCGTGGCAGGGGAACACTGAAGCTTTCTTT. Translated: CASSYSWQGNTEAFF.